A single sample is the source of the 23 T cell receptor beta chains below, sequenced in a study of cytomegalovirus exposure and HLA in healthy donors. It was with 60 Vbeta and 13 Jbeta primers that the PCR ran. Repertoires were generated with immunoSEQ multiplex PCR, while TCRdb's copy carries only in-frame clones and drops some. The data show 95,000 to 100,000 clones, more than 80% seen once. Input material: PBMCs. The receptor source for this set is a man aged 25-40 years in good health and CMV-seronegative.

The chain joins TRBV7-9 to TRBJ2-7; TRBD1 might be the D (6 bases). Germline lookup yields CDR1 SEHNR and CDR2 FQNEAQ (reference sequence). V shed 5 bases and J shed 0 bases, with 14 bases lying between them. The CDR3 contains 15 residues. The chain's CDR3 is CASSIGTSSSYEQYF. DNA for the CDR3: TGTGCCAGCAGCATAGGGACATCGAGCTCCTACGAGCAGTACTTC.

The rearrangement links TRBV6-6 to TRBJ1-4; tentative D call: TRBD1 (5 bases). With 6 bases removed from V and 6 bases from J, the gap between germline ends came to 14 bases. Germline assignment: CDR1 MNHNY and CDR2 SVGAGI (reference sequence). There are 14 residues in the CDR3. The CDR3 region is CASRLGGSDEKLFF. CDR3 nucleotide sequence: TGTGCCAGCAGGCTTGGGGGGTCGGATGAAAAACTGTTTTTT.

The chain recombines TRBV25-1 with TRBJ2-5; TRBD2 agrees at 7 bases. The ends lost 4 bases at V and 2 bases at J; junction bases unmatched: 1. Germline values: CDR1 MGHDK, CDR2 SYGVNS. The CDR3 contains 13 residues. The CDR3 DNA reads TGTGCCAGCAGTGGGGGGGGACAAGAGACCCAGTACTTC. Translated, it gives CASSGGGQETQYF.

The sample holds a few counts of this clone. This chain uses TRBV6-4 with TRBJ2-3; 10 bases agree with TRBD2. V gave up 0 bases and J gave up 5 bases; unmatched junction bases: 2. Germline V gene sequence: CDR1 MRHNA, CDR2 SNTAGT. CDR3 length equals 15 residues. CDR3 sequence reads: CASSDSLAGGDTQYF. CDR3 DNA sequence: TGTGCCAGCAGTGACTCCTTAGCGGGGGGAGATACGCAGTATTTT.

This chain joins TRBV6-6 and TRBJ2-1, with TRBD1 as a possible D gene (7 bases). Per the germline V gene, CDR1 is MNHNY and CDR2 is SVGAGI (reference sequence). V shed 6 bases and J shed 2 bases, with 14 bases lying between them. The CDR3 has 15 residues. The CDR3 region has the DNA TGTGCCAGCAGAGCCAGGGGGGAACCCTACAATGAGCAGTTCTTC. Translating gives CASRARGEPYNEQFF.

The CDR3 loop reads CASSPGWANIQYF. As DNA, the CDR3 is TGTGCCAGCAGTCCGGGGTGGGCAAACATTCAGTACTTC. This chain uses TRBV28 with TRBJ2-4, with D perhaps TRBD2 (5 bases). Per germline, CDR1 MDHEN and CDR2 SYDVKM. This CDR3 region has 13 residues. V shed 5 bases and J shed 6 bases, with 11 bases lying between them.

CDR3 DNA: TGTGCCAGCAGCACTCTACAGGGGGCCGCCTACAATGAGCAGTTCTTC. Amino acid sequence: CASSTLQGAAYNEQFF. The chain uses TRBV13 and TRBJ2-1; 9 positions match TRBD1. V trimming: 5 bases; J trimming: 2 bases; junction bases outside the gene matches: 7. Germline CDR1 reads PRHDT; CDR2 reads FYEKMQ (reference sequence). The CDR3 contains 16 residues.

This clone appeared a few times. This sequence joins TRBV29-1 and TRBJ1-2; D unclear. V was clipped by 5 bases and J by 5 bases, with 9 bases between them. Germline V gene sequence: CDR1 SQVTM, CDR2 ANQGSEA. CDR3 size: 11 residues. In DNA form, the CDR3 reads TGCAGCGTTATACGGGGATATGGCTACACCTTC. It encodes CSVIRGYGYTF.

The rearrangement links TRBV7-2 to TRBJ1-3; TRBD1 matches 8 bases. Germline V gene data show CDR1 as SGHTA and CDR2 as FQGNSA. The CDR3 extends over 16 amino acids. The junction had 5 bases not matched to a gene; V was cut back by 4 bases and J by 0 bases. DNA for the CDR3: TGTGCCAGCAGCTCTGGACAGGGATCCTCTGGAAACACCATATATTTT. Protein: CASSSGQGSSGNTIYF.

The chain recombines TRBV4-1 with TRBJ2-1, with 9 bases aligning to TRBD1. Trimming cost V 3 bases and J 4 bases; bases outside gene matches: 13. The CDR3 covers 18 residues. The germline CDR1 and CDR2 sequences are MGHRA and YSYEKL. The CDR3 is CASSHNLARDRAYNEQFF. DNA for the CDR3: TGCGCCAGCAGCCACAACCTTGCCCGGGACAGGGCTTACAATGAGCAGTTCTTC.

CDR3 amino acids: CASSLGRQPQHF. The CDR3 DNA follows: TGTGCCAGCAGCTTAGGTCGTCAGCCCCAGCATTTT. The rearrangement uses TRBV7-9 and TRBJ1-5; D not resolved. Per the germline V gene, CDR1 is SEHNR and CDR2 is FQNEAQ (reference sequence). Trimming took 1 base from V and 6 from J, leaving 4 bases between them. There are 12 residues in the CDR3.

The chain combines TRBV20-1 with TRBJ2-2; D unresolved. Germline V lookup: CDR1 DFQATT, CDR2 SNEGSKA (reference sequence). V was shortened by 6 bases and J by 4 bases, with 6 bases between the two germline ends. The CDR3 consists of 11 residues. The CDR3 DNA follows: TGCAGTGCCACAACCACCGGGGAGCTGTTTTTT. It encodes CSATTTGELFF.

The chain carries TRBV6-5 and TRBJ1-6; TRBD1 matches 7 bases. CDR1 is MNHEY and CDR2 is SVGAGI in the germline V gene. This CDR3 contains 15 residues. Trimming removed 2 bases from V and 13 bases from J; junction bases left unmatched: 11. CDR3 coding DNA: TGTGCCAGCAGTTACGGGGGGACAGTCCCAGGGCCCCTCCACTTT. It encodes CASSYGGTVPGPLHF.

The V call is TRBV5-4, the J call TRBJ2-1, with TRBD2 as a possible D gene (5 bases). The V end lost 4 bases, the J end lost 5 bases, and 19 bases lay between the germline ends. This CDR3 region has 16 residues. Germline CDR1 SGHNT, CDR2 YYREEE (reference sequence). CDR3 residues: CASSASSFYSDNEQFF. The CDR3 nucleotides are TGTGCCAGCAGCGCCTCTAGCTTCTACTCTGACAATGAGCAGTTCTTC.

The chain recombines TRBV29-1 with TRBJ2-6; D gene uncertain. CDR1 SQVTM and CDR2 ANQGSEA come from the germline V gene. This CDR3 region has 16 residues. Trimming removed 5 bases at V and 2 bases at J, with 16 bases between. As DNA, the CDR3 is TGCAGCGTTTGGGCCAGTGATGTACCTGGGGCCAACGTCCTGACTTTC. The encoded protein is CSVWASDVPGANVLTF. Full variable domain (outside the CDR3, taken from reference TRBV29-1 and TRBJ2-6): SAVISQKPSRDICQRGTSLTIQCQVDSQVTMMFWYRQQPGQSLTLIATANQGSEATYESGFVIDKFPISRPNLTFSTLTVSNMSPEDSSIYLCSVWASDVPGANVLTFGAGSRLTVL.

The chain joins TRBV4-1 to TRBJ1-4, with TRBD1 identical over 7 bases. Germline CDR1 reads MGHRA; CDR2 reads YSYEKL. This CDR3 spans 16 amino acids. J gave up 3 bases and V 3 bases, and 7 bases lay outside the gene matches. The CDR3 bases are TGCGCCAGCAGCCAGCGTGACAGGGCCGCTAATGAAAAACTGTTTTTT. Its protein product is CASSQRDRAANEKLFF.

The chain links TRBV10-3 to TRBJ2-2; 10 bases are a match to TRBD1. Trimming at V came to 7 bases and at J to 4 bases, leaving 6 bases not matched to a gene. This CDR3 spans 15 amino acids. Germline CDR1 is ENHRY and CDR2 is SYGVKD. The CDR3 DNA follows: TGTGCCATCAATCCAGGACAGGGGGGCACCGGGGAGCTGTTTTTT. Its protein product is CAINPGQGGTGELFF.

The chain carries TRBV30 and TRBJ2-5; the D gene is possibly TRBD1 (6 bases). Trimming left V 0 bases short and J 5 bases short, with 16 bases between. The germline V gene encodes CDR1 GTSNPN and CDR2 SVGIG (reference sequence). The CDR3 loop spans 15 amino acids. The DNA of the CDR3 is TGTGCCTGGAGTGTAATACGGGACAAGTACGAGACCCAGTACTTC. It codes for CAWSVIRDKYETQYF.

This clone was detected only once. J is TRBJ1-1 and V is TRBV14; TRBD1 agrees at 7 bases. Germline CDR1 and CDR2: SGHDN and FVKESK. This CDR3 is 16 amino acids long. Trimming cost V 0 bases and J 3 bases; bases outside gene matches: 7. The CDR3 sequence: CASSQDQAQGDTEAFF. CDR3 DNA: TGTGCCAGCAGCCAAGACCAGGCGCAGGGGGACACTGAAGCTTTCTTT.

The rearrangement joins TRBV6-5 to TRBJ2-1; 9 bases map to TRBD2. The V gene end was trimmed by 6 bases and the J gene end by 7 bases; junction bases not matched to a gene: 10. CDR1 and CDR2 from the germline V gene are MNHEY and SVGAGI. The CDR3 consists of 15 residues. The CDR3 nucleotides read TGTGCCAGCAGCCTCAGCGGGGGGCCGTTTAATGAGCAGTTCTTC. Amino acid sequence: CASSLSGGPFNEQFF.

The rearrangement links TRBV6-6 to TRBJ1-1, with a weak D call TRBD1 (5 bases). Deletions cut 2 bases from V and 4 bases from J, with 11 bases between. The germline CDR1 and CDR2 sequences are MNHNY and SVGAGI (reference sequence). The length of the CDR3 is 14 residues. CDR3 region: CASSYTPGGTEAFF. The CDR3 DNA is TGTGCCAGCAGTTACACACCGGGGGGCACTGAAGCTTTCTTT.

The chain joins TRBV5-1 to TRBJ2-6; no clear D gene. From germline, CDR1 is SGHRS and CDR2 YFSETQ. The CDR3 is 14 amino acids. V lost 0 bases to trimming and J lost 4 bases, with 5 bases between them. CDR3 nucleotides: TGCGCCAGCAGCTTGGCTTTGGGGGCCAACGTCCTGACTTTC. It specifies CASSLALGANVLTF.

In this sample, this clone turned up once. This sequence joins TRBV9 and TRBJ2-2; no clear D. Germline CDR1 and CDR2: SGDLS and YYNGEE. V dropped 0 bases and J dropped 5 bases, with 20 bases sitting between them. CDR3 size: 18 residues. The CDR3 spells CASSVGIVQASRTGELFF. The DNA for the CDR3 is TGTGCCAGCAGCGTAGGTATTGTTCAGGCTTCACGAACCGGGGAGCTGTTTTTT.